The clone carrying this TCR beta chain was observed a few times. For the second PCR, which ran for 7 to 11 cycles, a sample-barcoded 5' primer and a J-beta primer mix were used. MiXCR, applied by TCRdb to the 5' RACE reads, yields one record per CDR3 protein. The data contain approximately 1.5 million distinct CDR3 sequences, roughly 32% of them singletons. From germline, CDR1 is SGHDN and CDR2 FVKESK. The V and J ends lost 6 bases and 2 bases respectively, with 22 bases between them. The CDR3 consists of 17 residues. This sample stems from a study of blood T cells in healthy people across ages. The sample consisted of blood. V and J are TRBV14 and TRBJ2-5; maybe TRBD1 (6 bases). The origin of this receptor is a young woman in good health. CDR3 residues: CASSSNHRQDPQETQYF. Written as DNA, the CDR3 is TGTGCCAGCAGTTCAAACCACCGACAGGACCCACAAGAGACCCAGTACTTC.